This T cell receptor beta chain was found in a study of cytomegalovirus exposure and HLA in healthy donors. Germline CDR1 reads MNHEY; CDR2 reads SMNVEV (reference sequence). Trimming left V 4 bases short and J 2 bases short, with 9 bases between. The CDR3 is 13 amino acids. Study results and caveats: In vitro checks showed that a few CMV-associated chains really do target CMV antigens.

Notes on this clone: The antigen is undetermined.

The repertoire was sequenced with immunoSEQ multiplex PCR; TCRdb's copy has only in-frame clones and lacks some. The sample yields a few hundred thousand clones, roughly 88% seen once. The sequence was collected from a woman in her late teens or twenties in good health and CMV-seronegative. V is TRBV27 and J is TRBJ2-7, with D unresolved. The specimen was PBMCs. The CDR3 coding sequence is TGTGCCAGCAGTTCGGCGGAGACCTACGAGCAGTACTTC. Protein: CASSSAETYEQYF.